This TCR beta chain was captured by sequencing in a study of T cell responses to AZD1222 COVID-19 vaccine. V shed 1 base and J shed 5 bases, with 6 bases lying between them. The CDR3 covers 13 residues. Germline CDR1 reads LNHDA; CDR2 reads SQIVND (reference sequence). Points from the study as a whole: Just a handful of AZD1222 recipients were seropositive at baseline. Females made up more of the donors, who were largely white British, and clonal diversity may have come out too low. Repertoire sampling happened only post peak T cell response.

Repertoires were generated with immunoSEQ multiplex PCR, while TCRdb's copy carries only in-frame clones and drops some. The data show about 100,000 clones, approximately 87% seen once. On this clone itself: Its antigen is undetermined.

This TCR was sampled from an adult in good health. The sample was peripheral blood, taken on day 0 of AZD1222 vaccination. V and J are TRBV19 and TRBJ1-5; D is undetermined. The CDR3 loop is CASSIVVDQPQHF. The DNA of the CDR3 is TGTGCCAGTAGTATAGTCGTGGATCAGCCCCAGCATTTT.